These T cell receptor beta chains were read from a single sample in a study of blood T cells in healthy people across ages. TCRdb re-analysed the 5' RACE reads in MiXCR, keeping a single row per CDR3 protein. The data show almost 550,000 distinct CDR3 sequences, 24% seen once. The sample also formed part of further work on T cells of mothers and their children.

Sequencing was carried out using blood. Receptors were obtained from a boy aged 5 to 17 in good health. CDR3s include the opening cysteine and the closing phenylalanine or tryptophan. Fields, in order: D gene, V gene, clone size, J gene, CDR3 DNA, CDR3 protein. A D gene is named only where the DNA matches it firmly. Clone size is not always given. Where it is, it says once, few, many or a class for expanded clones.

d_call: .; v_call: TRBV27; clone_size: few; j_call: TRBJ2-1; cdr3_nt: TGTGCCAGCAGTTTGACGGGGCCAACCTACAATGAGCAGTTCTTC; cdr3_aa: CASSLTGPTYNEQFF
d_call: .; v_call: TRBV4-3; clone_size: few; j_call: TRBJ1-6; cdr3_nt: TGCGCCAGCAGCCCAGGGAGGCACAGCGTCAATTCACCCCTCCACTTT; cdr3_aa: CASSPGRHSVNSPLHF
d_call: .; v_call: TRBV4-3; clone_size: .; j_call: TRBJ2-5; cdr3_nt: TGCGCCAGCAGCCAAGATACGAGACAGAGGGGAGAGACCCAGTACTTC; cdr3_aa: CASSQDTRQRGETQYF
d_call: .; v_call: TRBV20-1; clone_size: few; j_call: TRBJ2-7; cdr3_nt: TGCAGTGCTAGCTCCGACTCCGCCTACGAGCAGTACTTC; cdr3_aa: CSASSDSAYEQYF
d_call: .; v_call: TRBV4-1; clone_size: .; j_call: TRBJ2-1; cdr3_nt: TGCGCCAGCAGCCAGATTGCGTCCGGCTCCTACAATGAGCAGTTCTTC; cdr3_aa: CASSQIASGSYNEQFF
d_call: .; v_call: TRBV5-1; clone_size: many; j_call: TRBJ2-7; cdr3_nt: TGCGCCAGCAGCCGCGGGGGCGCTTACGAGCAGTACTTC; cdr3_aa: CASSRGGAYEQYF
d_call: TRBD1; v_call: TRBV6-5; clone_size: few; j_call: TRBJ1-4; cdr3_nt: TGTGCCAGCAGTTACTCGAGTAACAGGGGAAAACTGTTTTTT; cdr3_aa: CASSYSSNRGKLFF
d_call: .; v_call: TRBV20-1; clone_size: .; j_call: TRBJ2-4; cdr3_nt: TGCAGTGCCAGGGGCGCATACCTGGGATCAGCCAAAAACATTCAGTACTTC; cdr3_aa: CSARGAYLGSAKNIQYF
d_call: .; v_call: TRBV6-2/TRBV6-3; clone_size: .; j_call: TRBJ2-5; cdr3_nt: TGTGCCAGCACTCTAAGAGAGACCCAGTACTTC; cdr3_aa: CASTLRETQYF
d_call: TRBD1; v_call: TRBV28; clone_size: .; j_call: TRBJ2-1; cdr3_nt: TGTGCCAGCAGTTTATCGACAGGGGGGAATGAGCAGTTCTTC; cdr3_aa: CASSLSTGGNEQFF
d_call: .; v_call: TRBV4-2; clone_size: few; j_call: TRBJ2-1; cdr3_nt: TGTGCCAGCAGCCAAGATATTTCCCCACCCGGGAGATGGGCCAATGAGCAGTTCTTC; cdr3_aa: CASSQDISPPGRWANEQFF
d_call: TRBD1; v_call: TRBV5-1; clone_size: .; j_call: TRBJ2-5; cdr3_nt: TGCGCCAGCAGCGCCGACAGGGGGCCGGAGACCCAGTACTTC; cdr3_aa: CASSADRGPETQYF
d_call: .; v_call: TRBV12-3/TRBV12-4; clone_size: few; j_call: TRBJ2-7; cdr3_nt: TGTGCCAGCAGTTTAGCGATGAGAGCCTACGAGCAGTACTTC; cdr3_aa: CASSLAMRAYEQYF
d_call: .; v_call: TRBV6-5; clone_size: .; j_call: TRBJ2-1; cdr3_nt: TGTGCCAGCAGTACGAGCTGGAGGGCCGGTGAGCAGTTCTTC; cdr3_aa: CASSTSWRAGEQFF
d_call: TRBD1; v_call: TRBV4-3; clone_size: .; j_call: TRBJ1-3; cdr3_nt: TGCGCCGCCGGGACAGGATGGTTCTCTGGAAACACCATATATTTT; cdr3_aa: CAAGTGWFSGNTIYF
d_call: .; v_call: TRBV7-9; clone_size: .; j_call: TRBJ2-7; cdr3_nt: TGTGCCAGCAGCGAACCGGGGTACCCCTACGAGCAGTACTTC; cdr3_aa: CASSEPGYPYEQYF
d_call: TRBD1; v_call: TRBV5-1; clone_size: .; j_call: TRBJ2-3; cdr3_nt: TGCGCCAGCAGCCTATACAGGGGGCCGACGGATACGCAGTATTTT; cdr3_aa: CASSLYRGPTDTQYF
d_call: TRBD2; v_call: TRBV4-3; clone_size: many; j_call: TRBJ2-1; cdr3_nt: TGCGCCAGCAGCCAAGCGGGACTAGGCAATGAGCAGTTCTTC; cdr3_aa: CASSQAGLGNEQFF
d_call: .; v_call: TRBV29-1; clone_size: few; j_call: TRBJ2-7; cdr3_nt: TGCAGCGTTGGGACGGGGTACTACGAGCAGTACTTC; cdr3_aa: CSVGTGYYEQYF
d_call: .; v_call: TRBV6-5; clone_size: few; j_call: TRBJ1-3; cdr3_nt: TGTGCCAGCAGTTACGGGTCTGGAGAGGTGGGAAACACCATATATTTT; cdr3_aa: CASSYGSGEVGNTIYF
d_call: TRBD1; v_call: TRBV7-9; clone_size: .; j_call: TRBJ2-7; cdr3_nt: TGTGCCAGCAGCTTAAGGGGGACAGGGCACGAGCAGTACTTC; cdr3_aa: CASSLRGTGHEQYF
d_call: TRBD2; v_call: TRBV29-1; clone_size: .; j_call: TRBJ2-1; cdr3_nt: TGCAGCGTTGAAGATACTAGCGGAGGTGGCTACAATGAGCAGTTCTTC; cdr3_aa: CSVEDTSGGGYNEQFF
d_call: .; v_call: TRBV14; clone_size: few; j_call: TRBJ2-7; cdr3_nt: TGTGCCAGCAGGCTGGGACAACCGCCTAATGAGTTCTACTTC; cdr3_aa: CASRLGQPPNEFYF
d_call: .; v_call: TRBV21-1; clone_size: .; j_call: TRBJ2-4; cdr3_nt: TGTGCCAGTCCCACCGACGGGGGGCGGACCAAAAACATTCAGTACTTC; cdr3_aa: CASPTDGGRTKNIQYF
d_call: .; v_call: TRBV25-1; clone_size: .; j_call: TRBJ2-2; cdr3_nt: TGTGCCAGCAGTGAAGCGGGCGGGGAGCTGTTTTTT; cdr3_aa: CASSEAGGELFF
d_call: .; v_call: TRBV7-6; clone_size: .; j_call: TRBJ2-3; cdr3_nt: TGTGCCAGCAGCCCCCCTCCAGGAGATACGCAGTATTTT; cdr3_aa: CASSPPPGDTQYF
d_call: .; v_call: TRBV28; clone_size: .; j_call: TRBJ1-3; cdr3_nt: TGTGCCAGCAGTTTGGAACGGCCCAGGAACACCATATATTTT; cdr3_aa: CASSLERPRNTIYF
d_call: .; v_call: TRBV29-1; clone_size: few; j_call: TRBJ2-4; cdr3_nt: TGCAGCGTTGAAGGCAGGGCCGACAAAAACATTCAGTACTTC; cdr3_aa: CSVEGRADKNIQYF
d_call: .; v_call: TRBV4-1; clone_size: few; j_call: TRBJ1-2; cdr3_nt: TGCGCCAGCAGCCAAGAGGGCGTCTTAGTTAACCCTAACTATGGCTACACCTTC; cdr3_aa: CASSQEGVLVNPNYGYTF
d_call: TRBD2; v_call: TRBV7-3; clone_size: few; j_call: TRBJ2-7; cdr3_nt: TGTGCCGGCAGCTTACTAGCGGGATACGAGCAGTACTTC; cdr3_aa: CAGSLLAGYEQYF
d_call: .; v_call: TRBV5-1; clone_size: few; j_call: TRBJ1-1; cdr3_nt: TGCGCCAGCAGCTTGGTGGGGGGAGGGGACACTGAAGCTTTCTTT; cdr3_aa: CASSLVGGGDTEAFF
d_call: .; v_call: TRBV7-2; clone_size: once; j_call: TRBJ2-5; cdr3_nt: TGTGCCAGCAGCCCACAGGGGGGGGCCGAAGAGACCCAGTACTTC; cdr3_aa: CASSPQGGAEETQYF